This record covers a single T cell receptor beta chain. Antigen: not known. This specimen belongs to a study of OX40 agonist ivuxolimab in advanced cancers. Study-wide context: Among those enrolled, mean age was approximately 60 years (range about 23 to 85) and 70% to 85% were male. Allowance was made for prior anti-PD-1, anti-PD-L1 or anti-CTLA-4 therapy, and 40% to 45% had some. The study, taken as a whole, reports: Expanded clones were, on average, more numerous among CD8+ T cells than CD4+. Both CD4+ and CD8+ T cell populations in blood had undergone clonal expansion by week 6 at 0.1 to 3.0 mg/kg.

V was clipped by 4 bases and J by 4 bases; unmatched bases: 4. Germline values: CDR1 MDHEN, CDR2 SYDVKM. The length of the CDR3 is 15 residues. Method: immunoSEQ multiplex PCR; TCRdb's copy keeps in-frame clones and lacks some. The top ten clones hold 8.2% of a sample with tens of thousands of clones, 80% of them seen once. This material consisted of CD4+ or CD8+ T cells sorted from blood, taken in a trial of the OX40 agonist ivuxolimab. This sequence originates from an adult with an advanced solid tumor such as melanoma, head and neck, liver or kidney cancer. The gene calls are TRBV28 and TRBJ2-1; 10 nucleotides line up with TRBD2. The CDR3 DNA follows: TGTGCCAGCAGTTCCGGGACTAGCGAATACAATGAGCAGTTCTTC. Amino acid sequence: CASSSGTSEYNEQFF.